This passage covers 4 T cell receptor beta chains from one sample sequenced in a study of OX40 agonist ivuxolimab in advanced cancers. The library came from the immunoSEQ multiplex PCR assay. What TCRdb holds here is the immuneACCESS table cut down to in-frame rearrangements. Part of the clones is not present; checked against another copy, under half of the missing clones reflect an unresolved V gene, and the others are unexplained. Recorded for this sample are 30,000 or so clones; roughly 90% of them occurred a single time. The leading ten clones occupy less than 30% of the sample. The sample was CD4+ or CD8+ T cells sorted from blood, taken in a trial of the OX40 agonist ivuxolimab. These receptors were collected from an adult with an advanced solid tumor such as melanoma, head and neck, liver or kidney cancer.

V is TRBV5-4 and J is TRBJ1-5; D gene uncertain. This CDR3 comprises 14 residues. With 0 bases removed from V and 2 bases from J, the gap between germline ends came to 6 bases. Germline V gene data show CDR1 as SGHNT and CDR2 as YYREEE (reference sequence). CDR3: CASSLGVGNQPQHF. The CDR3 region has the DNA TGTGCCAGCAGCTTGGGTGTGGGCAATCAGCCCCAGCATTTT.

This chain joins TRBV2 and TRBJ2-1; 12 nucleotides match TRBD2. From germline, CDR1 is SNHLY and CDR2 FYNNEI. This CDR3 comprises 17 residues. V dropped 11 bases and J dropped 1; count of bases not matched to a gene: 12. The CDR3: CALQGWTSGESYNEQFF. DNA for the CDR3: TGTGCCCTTCAGGGGTGGACTAGCGGGGAATCCTACAATGAGCAGTTCTTC.

This sequence joins TRBV28 and TRBJ2-2; D is possibly TRBD1 (5 bases). Germline CDR1 is MDHEN and CDR2 is SYDVKM. The germline V and J ends were trimmed by 3 bases and 5 bases, with 10 bases remaining between them. The CDR3 covers 14 residues. The CDR3: CASSFRTPTGELFF. The CDR3 region has the DNA TGTGCCAGCAGTTTCCGGACACCGACCGGGGAGCTGTTTTTT.

V is TRBV9 and J is TRBJ1-2; D is perhaps TRBD1 (5 bases). CDR1 SGDLS and CDR2 YYNGEE come from the germline V gene. This CDR3 has 13 residues. V was shortened by 7 bases and J by 4 bases, with 14 bases between the two germline ends. CDR3 DNA sequence: TGTGCCAGCGGGGGACCCGATTTCTATGGCTACACCTTC. Protein: CASGGPDFYGYTF.